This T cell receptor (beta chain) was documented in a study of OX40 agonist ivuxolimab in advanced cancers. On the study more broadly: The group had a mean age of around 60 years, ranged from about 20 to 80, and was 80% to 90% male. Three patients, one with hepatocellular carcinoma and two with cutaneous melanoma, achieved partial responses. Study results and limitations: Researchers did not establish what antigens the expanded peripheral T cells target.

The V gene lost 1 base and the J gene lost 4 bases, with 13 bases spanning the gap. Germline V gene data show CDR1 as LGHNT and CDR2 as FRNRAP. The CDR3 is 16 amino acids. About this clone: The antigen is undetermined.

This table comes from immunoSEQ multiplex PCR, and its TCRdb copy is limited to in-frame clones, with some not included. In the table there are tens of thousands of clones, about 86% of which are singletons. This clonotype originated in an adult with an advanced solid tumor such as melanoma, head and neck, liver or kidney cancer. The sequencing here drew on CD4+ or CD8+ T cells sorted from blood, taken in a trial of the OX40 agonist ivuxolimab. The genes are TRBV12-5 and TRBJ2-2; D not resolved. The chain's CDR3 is CASGLGDGGRTGELFF. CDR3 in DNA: TGTGCTAGTGGTTTGGGAGACGGCGGACGCACCGGGGAGCTGTTTTTT.